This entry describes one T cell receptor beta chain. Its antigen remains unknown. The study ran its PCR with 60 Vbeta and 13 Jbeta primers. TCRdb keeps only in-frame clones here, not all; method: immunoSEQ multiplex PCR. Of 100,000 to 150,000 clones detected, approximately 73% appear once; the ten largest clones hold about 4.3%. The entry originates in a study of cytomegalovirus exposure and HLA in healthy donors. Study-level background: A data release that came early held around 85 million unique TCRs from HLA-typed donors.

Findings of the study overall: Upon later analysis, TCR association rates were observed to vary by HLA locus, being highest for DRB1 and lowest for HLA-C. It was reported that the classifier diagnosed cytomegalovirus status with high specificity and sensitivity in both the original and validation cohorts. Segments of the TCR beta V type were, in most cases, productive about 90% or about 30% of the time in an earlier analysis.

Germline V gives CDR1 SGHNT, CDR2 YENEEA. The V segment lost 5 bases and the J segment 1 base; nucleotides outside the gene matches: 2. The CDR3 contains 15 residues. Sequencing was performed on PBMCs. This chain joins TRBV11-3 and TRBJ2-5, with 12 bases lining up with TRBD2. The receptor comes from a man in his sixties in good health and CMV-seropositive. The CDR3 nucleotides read TGTGCCAGCAGCCCTAGCGGGGGGGCCCAAGAGACCCAGTACTTC. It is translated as CASSPSGGAQETQYF.